The T cell receptor (beta chain) under discussion was sequenced for a study of cytomegalovirus exposure and HLA in healthy donors. Whole-study context: Earlier, 150 million to 200 million T cells were analyzed, and some 120 million unique TCR beta sequences were found among them.

The study ran its PCR with 60 Vbeta and 13 Jbeta primers. Method: immunoSEQ multiplex PCR; TCRdb's copy keeps in-frame clones and lacks some. Counted here are roughly 140,000 clones, less than 90% occurring once; the ten biggest clones make up over 2%. Whole-study findings and limits: Reportedly, fewer N-insertions than the approximately 700-donor mean appeared in an Asian-associated ancestry cluster in a later analysis. The later analysis indicated that the majority of CMV-associated TCR beta chains appeared HLA-restricted.

Worth noting for this clone: No antigen is known for it.

V lost 5 bases to trimming and J lost 4 bases; unmatched junction nucleotides: 5. Germline V gives CDR1 MDHEN, CDR2 SYDVKM. This CDR3 is built from 13 residues. Sequences were obtained from PBMCs. The chain uses TRBV28 and TRBJ2-7; 7 bases fit TRBD1. The sequence was obtained from a boy aged 2 to 10 in good health and CMV-seronegative. The CDR3 loop is CASSPRTGYEQYF. The CDR3 DNA is TGTGCCAGCAGTCCCCGGACAGGATACGAGCAGTACTTC.